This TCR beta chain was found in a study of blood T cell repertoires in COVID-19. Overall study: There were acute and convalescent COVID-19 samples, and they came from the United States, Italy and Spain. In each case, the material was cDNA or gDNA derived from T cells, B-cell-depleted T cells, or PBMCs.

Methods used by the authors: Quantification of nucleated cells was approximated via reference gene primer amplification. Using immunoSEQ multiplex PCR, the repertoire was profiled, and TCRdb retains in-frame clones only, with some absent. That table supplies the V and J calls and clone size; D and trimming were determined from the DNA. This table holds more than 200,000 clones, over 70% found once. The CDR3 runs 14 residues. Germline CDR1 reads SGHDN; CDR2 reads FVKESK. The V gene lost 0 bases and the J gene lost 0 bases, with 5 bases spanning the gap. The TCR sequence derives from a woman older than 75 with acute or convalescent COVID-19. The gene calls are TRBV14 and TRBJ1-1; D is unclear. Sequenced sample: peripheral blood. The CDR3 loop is CASSQEYMNTEAFF. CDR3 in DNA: TGTGCCAGCAGCCAAGAATACATGAACACTGAAGCTTTCTTT. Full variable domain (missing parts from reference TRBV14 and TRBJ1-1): EAGVTQFPSHSVIEKGQTVTLRCDPISGHDNLYWYRRVMGKEIKFLLHFVKESKQDESGMPNNRFLAERTGGTYSTLKVQPAELEDSGVYFCASSQEYMNTEAFFGQGTRLTVV.